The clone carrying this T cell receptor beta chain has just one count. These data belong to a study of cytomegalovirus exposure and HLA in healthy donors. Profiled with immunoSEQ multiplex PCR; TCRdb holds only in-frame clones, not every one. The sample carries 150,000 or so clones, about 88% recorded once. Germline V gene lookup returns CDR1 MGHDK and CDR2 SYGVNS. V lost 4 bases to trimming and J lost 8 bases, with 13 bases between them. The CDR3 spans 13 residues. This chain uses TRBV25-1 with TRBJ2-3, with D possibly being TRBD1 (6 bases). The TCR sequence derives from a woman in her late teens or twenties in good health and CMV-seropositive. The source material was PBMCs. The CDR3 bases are TGTGCCAGCAGTGGACCGCTAGGGGGTACGCAGTATTTT. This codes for CASSGPLGGTQYF.